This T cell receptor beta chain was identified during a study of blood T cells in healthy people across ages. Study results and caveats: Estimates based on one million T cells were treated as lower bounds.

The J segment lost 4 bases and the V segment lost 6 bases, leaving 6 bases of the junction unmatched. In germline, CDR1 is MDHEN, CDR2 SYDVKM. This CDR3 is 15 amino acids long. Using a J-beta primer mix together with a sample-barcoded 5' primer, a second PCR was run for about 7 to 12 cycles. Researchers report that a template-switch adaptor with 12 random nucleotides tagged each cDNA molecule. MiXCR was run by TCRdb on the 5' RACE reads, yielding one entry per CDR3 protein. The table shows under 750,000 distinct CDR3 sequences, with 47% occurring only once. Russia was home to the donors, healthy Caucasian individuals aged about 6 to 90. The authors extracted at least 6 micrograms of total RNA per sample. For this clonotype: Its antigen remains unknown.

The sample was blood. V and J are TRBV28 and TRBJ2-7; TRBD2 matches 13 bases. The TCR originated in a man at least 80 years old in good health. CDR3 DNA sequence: TGTGCCAGCAGACCAACTAGCGGGAGGGGGTACGAGCAGTACTTC. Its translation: CASRPTSGRGYEQYF.